Included here is one T cell receptor beta chain sequence, with context. The source of the sample is a study of shared T cell receptors in the human thymus. Using immunoSEQ multiplex PCR, the repertoire was profiled, and TCRdb retains in-frame clones only, with some absent. The table lists about 380,000 clones, roughly 94% of them singletons. The CDR3 sequence is 16 residues long. Germline V CDR1 and CDR2: LNHDA, SQIVND (reference sequence). Trimming left V 3 bases short and J 2 bases short, with 14 bases between. V usage is TRBV19 and J usage is TRBJ1-5, with D possibly being TRBD1 (6 bases). Sequencing input: thymocytes. The origin of this receptor is a human donor. Here the CDR3 DNA reads TGTGCCAGTAGTATTCGGGGGCAGGGTGGCAATCAGCCCCAGCATTTT. Amino acid sequence: CASSIRGQGGNQPQHF.